This T cell receptor (beta chain) was sequenced during a study of regulatory T cells in long-lasting Graves disease. Study-level background: Antithyroid drugs had been taken under 3 months by newly diagnosed Graves' patients.

Study-level points and caveats: Favoring TRBV28, TRBJ1-2 and TRBJ2-5 was a feature seen in persistent disease.

Stated time point: newly diagnosed GD, antithyroid drugs for less than 3 months. From PBMCs, RNA was extracted and then used to make the TCR library. iRepertoire HTBI primers and Arm-PCR of CDR3 regions built TCR beta libraries. TCRdb passed the multiplex PCR reads through MiXCR, listing each CDR3 protein once. Of fewer than 550,000 distinct CDR3 sequences listed, 16% were seen once; the top ten hold about 25%. The sample holds many counts of this clonotype. The antigen remains undetermined. CDR3 length: 14 residues. CDR1 and CDR2 (germline): SGHDT, YYEEEE. V lost 1 base, J lost 1 base, and 8 bases lay in between. These data also featured in a second study, about T cells in Graves' hyperthyroidism and ophthalmopathy.

The material was peripheral blood mononuclear cells (PBMCs), obtained at new diagnosis, from a patient treated with antithyroid drugs. This rearrangement joins TRBV5-6 to TRBJ2-5; D unresolved. The clonotype was recovered from a young woman with Graves disease. DNA of the CDR3: TGTGCCAGCAGCTTGTATGTGACCCAAGAGACCCAGTACTTC. Protein: CASSLYVTQETQYF.